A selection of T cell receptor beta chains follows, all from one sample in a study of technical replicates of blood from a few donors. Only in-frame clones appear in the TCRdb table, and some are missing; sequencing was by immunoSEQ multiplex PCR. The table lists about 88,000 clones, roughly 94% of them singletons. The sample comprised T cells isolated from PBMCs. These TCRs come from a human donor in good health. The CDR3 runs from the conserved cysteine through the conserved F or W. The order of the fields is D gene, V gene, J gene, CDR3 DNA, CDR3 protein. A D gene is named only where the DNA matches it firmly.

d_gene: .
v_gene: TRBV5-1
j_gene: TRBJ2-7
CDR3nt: TGCGCCAGCAGCGGGGGACTTACCTACGAGCAGTACTTC
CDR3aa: CASSGGLTYEQYF

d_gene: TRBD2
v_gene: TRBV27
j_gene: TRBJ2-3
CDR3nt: TGTGCCAGCCGGGGACTAGCCGGCACAGATACGCAGTATTTT
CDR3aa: CASRGLAGTDTQYF

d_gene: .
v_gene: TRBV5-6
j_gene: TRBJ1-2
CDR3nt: TGTGCCACGAAGCGGGCAGGAGCTAACTATGGCTACACCTTC
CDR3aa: CATKRAGANYGYTF

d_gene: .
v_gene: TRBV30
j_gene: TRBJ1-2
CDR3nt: TGTGCCTGGAGATATCATCTGAGGGGCTACACCTTC
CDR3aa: CAWRYHLRGYTF

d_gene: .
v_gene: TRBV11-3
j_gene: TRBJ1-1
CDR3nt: TGTGCCAGCAGCTTCGGGAACACTGAAGCTTTCTTT
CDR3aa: CASSFGNTEAFF

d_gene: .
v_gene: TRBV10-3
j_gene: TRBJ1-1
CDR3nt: TGTGCCATCAGTGAGTCCCGAGGGACTCAGAACACTGAAGCTTTCTTT
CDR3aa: CAISESRGTQNTEAFF

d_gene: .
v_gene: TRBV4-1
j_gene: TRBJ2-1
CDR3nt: TGCGCCAGCAGCAGGATAGCGGCTGAGCAGTTCTTC
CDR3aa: CASSRIAAEQFF

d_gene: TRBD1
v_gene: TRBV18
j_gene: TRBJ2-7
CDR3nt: TGTGCCAGCTCACCAGTCCAAAGAGGGGGCTTCGACGAGCAGTACTTC
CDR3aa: CASSPVQRGGFDEQYF

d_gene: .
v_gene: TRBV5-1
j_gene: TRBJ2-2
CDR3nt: TGCGCCAGCAGCTTGACTCCAGGGGCATTAACCGGGGAGCTGTTTTTT
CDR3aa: CASSLTPGALTGELFF

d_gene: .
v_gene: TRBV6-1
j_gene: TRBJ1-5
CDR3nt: TGTGCCAGCAGGAACAGGGTCGCGATTCAGCCCCAGCATTTT
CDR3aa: CASRNRVAIQPQHF

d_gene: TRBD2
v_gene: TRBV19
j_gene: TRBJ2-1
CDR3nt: TGTGCCAGTAGTATAAGTAGACTAGCAAACAATGAGCAGTTCTTC
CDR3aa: CASSISRLANNEQFF

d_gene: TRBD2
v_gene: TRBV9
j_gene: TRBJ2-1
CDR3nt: TGTGCCAGCAGCTCAAGAACGCGGGGGAGCTCCTACAATGAGCAGTTCTTC
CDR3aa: CASSSRTRGSSYNEQFF

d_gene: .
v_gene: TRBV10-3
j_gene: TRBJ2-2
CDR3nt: TGTGCCATCAGGCCTTCCGGGACAGGGGAGCTGTTTTTT
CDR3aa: CAIRPSGTGELFF

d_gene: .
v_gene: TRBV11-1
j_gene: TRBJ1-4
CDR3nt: TGTGCCAGCAGCCCCAGACAGCATCCTAATGAAAAACTGTTTTTT
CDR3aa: CASSPRQHPNEKLFF

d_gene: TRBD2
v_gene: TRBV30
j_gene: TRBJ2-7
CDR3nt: TGTGCCTGGAGTAAGGGATTAGCGGGGCTGGGGGAGCAGTACTTC
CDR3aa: CAWSKGLAGLGEQYF

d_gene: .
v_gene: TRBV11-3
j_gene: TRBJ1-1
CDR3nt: TGTGCCAGCAGCTTATCCAGTTCCCCTGAAGCTTTCTTT
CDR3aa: CASSLSSSPEAFF

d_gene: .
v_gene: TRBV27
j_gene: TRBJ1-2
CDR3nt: TGTGCCAGCAGTTTATCCCCCCAGACAGGCGTCAACTATGGCTACACCTTC
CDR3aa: CASSLSPQTGVNYGYTF

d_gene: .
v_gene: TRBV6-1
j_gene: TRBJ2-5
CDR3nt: TGTGCCAGCAGTGAAGGTATTAGCGGACAAGAGACCCAGTACTTC
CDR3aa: CASSEGISGQETQYF